Each of the 2 T cell receptor beta chains below was sequenced from the same sample in a study of CXCR3-negative and CXCR3-positive naive CD8 T cells. Overall study findings and caveats: Comparison of naive cells showed more hydrophobic TRB CDR3s in CXCR3-positive than in CXCR3-negative naive cells.

The authors made the TRB cDNA libraries by 5' RACE using UMI labels. Each CDR3 protein gets one entry in TCRdb, which reprocessed the 5' RACE reads and gives no DNA. The repertoire table contains over 70,000 distinct CDR3 sequences. Antigens of these TCRs are unknown. Material: naive CXCR3+ CD8+ T cells from blood. Described subset: CD45RO-CCR7+CD27+CD95- naive CD8+ T cells expressing CXCR3 (TNR3+). These receptors all stem from a human donor in good health. Some clones in this sample may be carry-over from other donors' samples.

The rearrangement links TRBV5-4 to TRBJ1-1; TCRdb selects TRBD1, and the lack of DNA leaves this call unchecked. This CDR3 region has 12 residues. The germline CDR1 and CDR2 sequences are SGHNT and YYREEE (reference sequence). The CDR3 loop is CASWGSTIEAFF.

The chain links TRBV12-3 or TRBV12-4 to TRBJ2-7; the TCRdb call, TRBD1, lacks DNA for checking. CDR3 length: 12 residues. This chain's CDR3 is CASSPGRSEQYF.